A single sample gave rise to the 8 T cell receptor beta chains below, sequenced in a study of blood T cell repertoires in COVID-19. Sequencing used immunoSEQ multiplex PCR; TCRdb keeps in-frame clones, though not all of them. Counted here are about 480,000 clones, 70% to 90% occurring once; the ten biggest clones make up 7% to 10%. Sample: PBMCs or T cells enriched from blood (not recorded which). The receptors were sampled from a woman aged 55-69 years who had recovered from COVID-19.

This clone has only one observation. J is TRBJ2-7 and V is TRBV6-5; TRBD1 aligns across 10 bases. Germline assignment: CDR1 MNHEY and CDR2 SVGAGI. CDR3 length equals 16 residues. With V trimmed by 0 bases and J by 6 bases, 8 bases remained unmatched. The CDR3 DNA follows: TGTGCCAGCAGTTACTCGTTCTTGACAGGGGGCGCCGAGCAGTACTTC. This translates into CASSYSFLTGGAEQYF.

This chain links TRBV9 with TRBJ2-2, with D possibly matching TRBD2 (6 bases). CDR1 is SGDLS and CDR2 is YYNGEE in the germline V gene. Trimming pared 3 bases from V and 0 bases from J, leaving 15 bases between. The CDR3 spans 17 residues. DNA for the CDR3: TGTGCCAGCAGCGAGGGAGTTAGCGGCACGAACACCGGGGAGCTGTTTTTT. Its translation is CASSEGVSGTNTGELFF.

This chain uses TRBV3-1 (or the pseudogene TRBV3-2) with TRBJ2-1, with 10 bases identical to TRBD2. Germline V gives CDR1 LGHDT, CDR2 YNNKEL (reference sequence). The CDR3 has 16 amino acids. The J segment lost 7 bases and the V segment lost 4 bases, leaving 10 bases of the junction unmatched. CDR3 in DNA: TGTGCCAGCAGCCTCGTGAGGGGACTAGCGAGGAATGAGCAGTTCTTC. This encodes CASSLVRGLARNEQFF.

The CDR3 loop reads CASRRGTANTEAFF. CDR3 DNA sequence: TGTGCCAGCAGACGCGGGACAGCGAACACTGAAGCTTTCTTT. The V call is TRBV3-1 (or the pseudogene TRBV3-2), the J call TRBJ1-1, with 7 bases identical to TRBD1. CDR1 is LGHDT and CDR2 is YNNKEL in the germline V gene (reference sequence). The J segment lost 1 base and the V segment lost 6 bases, leaving 5 bases of the junction unmatched. CDR3 length equals 14 residues.

The V gene is TRBV2, the J gene TRBJ2-5, with 10 bases that match TRBD2. V lost 5 bases and J lost 5; bases outside the gene matches: 8. Germline V lookup: CDR1 SNHLY, CDR2 FYNNEI. The CDR3 is 15 residues long. CDR3 residues: CASSIAGGQSETQYF. The CDR3 DNA sequence: TGTGCCAGCAGTATAGCGGGGGGCCAATCGGAGACCCAGTACTTC.

This sequence joins TRBV5-6 and TRBJ1-6; D gene unclear. Trimming took 2 bases from V and 3 from J, leaving 12 bases between them. CDR1 is SGHDT, CDR2 YYEEEE, per germline. This CDR3 spans 16 amino acids. CDR3 nucleotides: TGTGCCAGCAGCTTTCTCGGTGCCGGCTATAATTCACCCCTCCACTTT. It specifies CASSFLGAGYNSPLHF.

V and J are TRBV11-2 and TRBJ1-3, with D possibly being TRBD1 (5 bases). The V gene lost 0 bases and the J gene lost 10 bases, with 16 bases spanning the gap. This CDR3 comprises 15 residues. Germline V gene sequence: CDR1 SGHAT, CDR2 FQNNGV. CDR3 protein: CASSLDVAGTGTIYF. The CDR3 nucleotides are TGTGCCAGCAGCTTAGACGTGGCGGGGACCGGGACCATATATTTT.

The chain combines TRBV10-1 with TRBJ2-3; 8 nucleotides line up with TRBD1. CDR1 and CDR2 from the germline V gene are WNHNN and SYGVQD (reference sequence). The length of the CDR3 is 16 residues. The ends lost 3 bases at V and 5 bases at J; junction bases unmatched: 10. The CDR3 region is CASSDRAGGRGDTQYF. CDR3 nucleotides: TGCGCCAGCAGTGATCGGGCAGGGGGCAGAGGAGATACGCAGTATTTT.